This TCR beta chain was sequenced for a study of cytomegalovirus exposure and HLA in healthy donors. This clone was detected a few times. Vbeta (60) and Jbeta (13) primers were used in the PCR. The data were produced by immunoSEQ multiplex PCR, yet TCRdb's version contains in-frame clones alone and is incomplete. The table shows more than 70,000 clones, with 76% occurring only once. The length of the CDR3 is 15 residues. The V gene lost 2 bases and the J gene lost 2 bases, with 7 bases spanning the gap. Germline lookup yields CDR1 LGHNA and CDR2 YSLEER. This TCR came from a man aged 40-55 years in good health and CMV-seronegative. Source material: PBMCs. This chain joins TRBV4-3 and TRBJ2-6; D uncertain. The chain's CDR3 is CASSQWSAGANVLTF. The CDR3 DNA reads as TGCGCCAGCAGCCAATGGAGTGCTGGGGCCAACGTCCTGACTTTC.